These 21 T cell receptor beta chains came from one sample sequenced in a study of shared T cell receptors in the human thymus. Measured with immunoSEQ multiplex PCR; TCRdb has only the in-frame clones, and not every one. Of some 760,000 clones in the sample, 75% to 90% were seen once. These same data were also listed under a study on human thymus T cells.

The sample taken for sequencing was thymocytes. The receptors were gathered from a girl younger than two with a congenital heart defect.

The rearrangement uses TRBV27 and TRBJ2-7, with a weak D call TRBD2 (6 bases). The CDR3 is 15 residues long. V was trimmed by 0 bases and J by 1 base, leaving 10 bases between them. Germline V gene data show CDR1 as MNHEY and CDR2 as SMNVEV (reference sequence). CDR3 in DNA: TGTGCCAGCAGTTTATCCCCGGGACTTTCCTACGAGCAGTACTTC. It specifies CASSLSPGLSYEQYF.

The V gene is TRBV19, the J gene TRBJ1-2, with unresolved D. This CDR3 comprises 12 residues. CDR1 and CDR2 from the germline V gene are LNHDA and SQIVND (reference sequence). Trimming removed 8 bases from V and 6 bases from J, with 13 bases in between. CDR3 loop: CASVSREDGYTF. In DNA form, the CDR3 reads TGTGCCAGTGTTAGTCGGGAGGATGGCTACACCTTC. The full variable domain, in which reference TRBV19 and TRBJ1-2 provide the parts outside the CDR3, is DGGITQSPKYLFRKEGQNVTLSCEQNLNHDAMYWYRQDPGQGLRLIYYSQIVNDFQKGDIAEGYSVSREKKESFPLTVTSAQKNPTAFYLCASVSREDGYTFGSGTRLTVV.

Remarks on this clone: It is likely a read error, because the conserved phenylalanine at the end of the CDR3 is missing. The chain employs TRBV30 and TRBJ1-6; TRBD1 matches 7 bases. The germline CDR1 and CDR2 sequences are GTSNPN and SVGIG (reference sequence). V was pared by 0 bases and J by 10 bases, with 12 bases of the junction left unmatched. There are 16 residues in the CDR3. CDR3 amino acids: CAWSVLGGRVRSPLHL. The CDR3, as DNA: TGTGCCTGGAGTGTACTAGGGGGCAGGGTCCGGTCACCCCTCCACCTT.

This chain connects TRBV6-6 to TRBJ2-3, with 7 bases fitting TRBD2. CDR1 is MNHNY, CDR2 SVGAGI, per germline (reference sequence). The CDR3 runs 15 residues. The junction had 8 bases not matched to a gene; V was cut back by 2 bases and J by 6 bases. The CDR3 loop reads CASSYSGGGLDTQYF. The CDR3 nucleotides read TGTGCCAGCAGTTACAGTGGGGGGGGTTTGGATACGCAGTATTTT.

A single count supports this clone. The chain has TRBV7-2 and TRBJ1-1; D is perhaps TRBD1 (6 bases). Germline loops: CDR1 SGHTA, CDR2 FQGNSA. CDR3 length: 15 amino acids. Trimming removed 8 bases at V and 2 bases at J, with 18 bases between. The DNA for the CDR3 is TGTGCCAGCGCACCACAGGGATTCCCAAACACTGAAGCTTTCTTT. Translating it yields CASAPQGFPNTEAFF.

The V call is TRBV7-2, the J call TRBJ2-2, with a weak D call TRBD2 (6 bases). The CDR3 runs to 15 residues. The ends were cut back, 4 bases at V and 1 base at J, with 10 bases in the middle. Germline CDR1 is SGHTA and CDR2 is FQGNSA. CDR3 DNA: TGTGCCAGCAGCTGGAGGGGTAGGAACACCGGGGAGCTGTTTTTT. It encodes CASSWRGRNTGELFF.

This chain connects TRBV4-1 to TRBJ1-4; D is perhaps TRBD1 (5 bases). V was pared by 3 bases and J by 0 bases, with 14 bases between. The germline CDR1 and CDR2 sequences are MGHRA and YSYEKL. The CDR3 extends over 17 amino acids. The CDR3 spells CASSQGRGLATNEKLFF. CDR3 nucleotides: TGCGCCAGCAGCCAGGGAAGGGGACTTGCAACTAATGAAAAACTGTTTTTT.

The chain uses TRBV7-9 and TRBJ2-2; 16 nucleotides match TRBD2. The CDR3 is 19 amino acids. The V gene end was trimmed by 6 bases and the J gene end by 4 bases; junction bases not matched to a gene: 11. In germline, CDR1 is SEHNR, CDR2 FQNEAQ (reference sequence). This chain's CDR3 is CASRVAGTSGGDCTGELFF. The DNA of the CDR3 is TGTGCCAGCAGGGTCGCCGGGACTAGCGGGGGGGATTGCACCGGGGAGCTGTTTTTT.

The chain is built from TRBV9 and TRBJ2-3, with 12 bases that match TRBD2. V dropped 3 bases and J dropped 3; count of bases not matched to a gene: 5. CDR3 length: 16 residues. Germline V lookup: CDR1 SGDLS, CDR2 YYNGEE. This CDR3 is CASSGSTSGGTDTQYF. The DNA for the CDR3 is TGTGCCAGCAGCGGTAGTACTAGCGGGGGGACAGATACGCAGTATTTT.

The chain carries TRBV28 and TRBJ1-5; TRBD1 agrees at 9 bases. Germline V CDR1 and CDR2: MDHEN, SYDVKM. The trim removed 6 bases at V and 0 bases at J, leaving 12 bases unmatched. This CDR3 spans 18 amino acids. The CDR3 sequence: CASRHTGTGFHSNQPQHF. The CDR3 DNA is TGTGCCAGCAGACACACCGGGACAGGGTTCCATAGCAATCAGCCCCAGCATTTT.

The chain is built from TRBV15 and TRBJ1-1, with 9 nucleotides matching TRBD1. The J segment lost 4 bases and the V segment lost 1 base, leaving 10 bases of the junction unmatched. Germline V gene data show CDR1 as LNHNV and CDR2 as YYDKDF (reference sequence). CDR3 size: 17 residues. The CDR3 nucleotides read TGTGCCACCAGCAGAGCCCGTGGGACAGGGCGTCCCACTGAAGCTTTCTTT. It translates to CATSRARGTGRPTEAFF. Using reference TRBV15 and TRBJ1-1 for the parts outside the CDR3, the full variable domain is DAMVIQNPRYQVTQFGKPVTLSCSQTLNHNVMYWYQQKSSQAPKLLFHYYDKDFNNEADTPDNFQSRRPNTSFCFLDIRSPGLGDTAMYLCATSRARGTGRPTEAFFGQGTRLTVV.

The gene calls are TRBV19 and TRBJ1-1; D perhaps matches TRBD1 (5 bases). Trimming took 1 base from V and 0 from J, leaving 12 bases between them. The CDR3 runs to 16 residues. From germline, CDR1 is LNHDA and CDR2 SQIVND (reference sequence). CDR3 sequence (DNA): TGTGCCAGTAGTATAGTTAGGCGGGGCATGAACACTGAAGCTTTCTTT. This gives the protein CASSIVRRGMNTEAFF.

The chain is built from TRBV6-4 and TRBJ2-6, with 10 nucleotides matching TRBD1. The germline CDR1 and CDR2 sequences are MRHNA and SNTAGT. The CDR3 is made up of 19 amino acids. Trimming at V came to 2 bases and at J to 1 base, leaving 8 bases not matched to a gene. The CDR3 coding sequence is TGTGCCAGCAGTGACGATCCGGGACAGGGGCAGTCTGGGGCCAACGTCCTGACTTTC. Residues: CASSDDPGQGQSGANVLTF.

CDR3 bases: TGTGCCAGCAGCCAATCCACTAGCACCATATATTTT. It codes for CASSQSTSTIYF. The rearrangement uses TRBV7-8 and TRBJ1-3; no clear D gene. The CDR3 has 12 amino acids. The germline V and J ends were trimmed by 5 bases and 9 bases, with 11 bases remaining between them. Germline CDR1 SGHVS, CDR2 FQNEAQ.

This chain uses TRBV4-1 with TRBJ1-5; no reliable D call. From germline, CDR1 is MGHRA and CDR2 YSYEKL. Trimming stripped 1 base from V and 5 bases from J, with 12 bases between. The CDR3 consists of 15 residues. The CDR3, as DNA: TGCGCCAGCAGCCAAGCTTCGGGAGGCCATCAGCCCCAGCATTTT. It is translated as CASSQASGGHQPQHF.

The V gene is TRBV5-4, the J gene TRBJ2-2; 16 nucleotides align to TRBD2. The junction had 4 bases not matched to a gene; V was cut back by 2 bases and J by 3 bases. Germline assignment: CDR1 SGHNT and CDR2 YYREEE (reference sequence). CDR3 size: 18 residues. As DNA, the CDR3 is TGTGCCAGCAGCTTAGGGACTAGCGGGGGGGTCGACACCGGGGAGCTGTTTTTT. Residues: CASSLGTSGGVDTGELFF.

CDR3 region: CATSRGEGEQNYGYTF. The CDR3, as DNA: TGTGCCACCAGCAGAGGTGAGGGGGAGCAGAACTATGGCTACACCTTC. V gene TRBV15 combines with J gene TRBJ1-2, with TRBD1 as a possible D gene (6 bases). The V end lost 1 base, the J end lost 2 bases, and 14 bases lay between the germline ends. CDR3 length: 16 amino acids. Germline values: CDR1 LNHNV, CDR2 YYDKDF (reference sequence).

V gene TRBV5-1 combines with J gene TRBJ2-1, with TRBD2 matching 12 bases. Unmatched junction bases numbered 7, after V lost 2 bases and J lost 7 bases. CDR3 length equals 16 residues. CDR1 and CDR2 (germline): SGHRS, YFSETQ. For the CDR3, the DNA is TGCGCCAGCAGCTTAACAACTAGCGGGGGGTTTAATGAGCAGTTCTTC. Translated: CASSLTTSGGFNEQFF.

The genes are TRBV7-2 and TRBJ2-3; maybe TRBD2 (5 bases). The CDR3 totals 17 residues. V shed 3 bases and J shed 2 bases, with 18 bases lying between them. Germline loops: CDR1 SGHTA, CDR2 FQGNSA. DNA for the CDR3: TGTGCCAGCAGCTTGGTTCTGGGCGGGCGGATCACAGATACGCAGTATTTT. This codes for CASSLVLGGRITDTQYF. The full variable domain, rest sourced from reference TRBV7-2 and TRBJ2-3, is GAGVSQSPSNKVTEKGKDVELRCDPISGHTALYWYRQSLGQGLEFLIYFQGNSAPDKSGLPSDRFSAERTGGSVSTLTIQRTQQEDSAVYLCASSLVLGGRITDTQYFGPGTRLTVL.

The gene calls are TRBV4-1 and TRBJ1-2, with 8 nucleotides matching TRBD1. Germline V lookup: CDR1 MGHRA, CDR2 YSYEKL. V trimming: 6 bases; J trimming: 6 bases; junction bases outside the gene matches: 6. The CDR3 runs 13 residues. The CDR3 DNA follows: TGCGCCAGCAGTCGACAGGGGAGTCATGGCTACACCTTC. This codes for CASSRQGSHGYTF.

The chain links TRBV4-1 to TRBJ1-2, with D tentatively TRBD1 (5 bases). V dropped 4 bases and J dropped 7 bases, with 25 bases sitting between them. The CDR3 has 17 amino acids. CDR1 is MGHRA and CDR2 is YSYEKL in the germline V gene. The CDR3 spells CASSLAARTTTPRGYTF. CDR3 nucleotides: TGCGCCAGCAGCCTGGCGGCGAGGACAACTACTCCTCGTGGCTACACCTTC.